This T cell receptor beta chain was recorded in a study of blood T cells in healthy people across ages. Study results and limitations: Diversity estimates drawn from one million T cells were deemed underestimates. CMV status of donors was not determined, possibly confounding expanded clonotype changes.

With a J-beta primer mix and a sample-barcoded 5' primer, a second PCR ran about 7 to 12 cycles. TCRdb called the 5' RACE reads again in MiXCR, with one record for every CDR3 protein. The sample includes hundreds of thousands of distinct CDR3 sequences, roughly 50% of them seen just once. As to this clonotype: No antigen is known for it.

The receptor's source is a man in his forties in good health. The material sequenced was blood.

Written as DNA, the CDR3 is TGTGCCAGCACCCCGGGACTAGCGGGGGTCGGCACAGATACGCAGTATTTT. This codes for CASTPGLAGVGTDTQYF. The chain couples TRBV12-3 or TRBV12-4 to TRBJ2-3; 14 positions match TRBD2. The length of the CDR3 is 17 residues. Trimming removed 7 bases from V and 1 base from J; junction bases left unmatched: 7.